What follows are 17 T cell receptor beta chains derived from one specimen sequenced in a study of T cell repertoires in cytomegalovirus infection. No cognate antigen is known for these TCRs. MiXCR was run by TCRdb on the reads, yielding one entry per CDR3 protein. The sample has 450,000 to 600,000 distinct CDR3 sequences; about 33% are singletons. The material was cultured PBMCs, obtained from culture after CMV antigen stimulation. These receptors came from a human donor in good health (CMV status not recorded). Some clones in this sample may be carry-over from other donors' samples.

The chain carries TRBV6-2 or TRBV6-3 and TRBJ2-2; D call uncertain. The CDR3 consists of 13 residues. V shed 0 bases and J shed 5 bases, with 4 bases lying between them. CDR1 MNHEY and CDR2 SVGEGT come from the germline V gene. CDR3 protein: CASSYSITGELFF. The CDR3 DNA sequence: TGTGCCAGCAGTTACTCAATTACCGGGGAGCTGTTTTTT.

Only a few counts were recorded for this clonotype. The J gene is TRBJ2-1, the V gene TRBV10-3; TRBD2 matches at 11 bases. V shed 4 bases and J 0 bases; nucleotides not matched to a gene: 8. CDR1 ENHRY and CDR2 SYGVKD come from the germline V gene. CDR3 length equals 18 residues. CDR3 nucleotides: TGTGCCATCAGTGGGGCTAGCGGGGGGATGAGCTCCTACAATGAGCAGTTCTTC. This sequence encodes CAISGASGGMSSYNEQFF.

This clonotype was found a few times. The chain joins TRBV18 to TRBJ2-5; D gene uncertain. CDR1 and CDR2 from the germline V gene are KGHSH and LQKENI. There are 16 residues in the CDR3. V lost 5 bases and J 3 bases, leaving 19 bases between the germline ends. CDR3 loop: CASSSDLGQAEETQYF. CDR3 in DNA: TGTGCCAGCTCATCCGACCTGGGTCAGGCCGAAGAGACCCAGTACTTC.

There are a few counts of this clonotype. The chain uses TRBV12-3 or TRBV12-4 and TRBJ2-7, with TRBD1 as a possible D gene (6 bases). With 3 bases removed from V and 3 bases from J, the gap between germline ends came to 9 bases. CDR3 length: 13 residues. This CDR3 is CASSFGQIYEQYF. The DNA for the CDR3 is TGTGCCAGCAGTTTTGGACAGATCTACGAGCAGTACTTC.

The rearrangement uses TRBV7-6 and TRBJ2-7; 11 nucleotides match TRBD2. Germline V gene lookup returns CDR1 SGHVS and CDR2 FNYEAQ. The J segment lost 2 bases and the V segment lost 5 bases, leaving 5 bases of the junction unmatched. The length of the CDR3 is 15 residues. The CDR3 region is CASSPGLAAAYEQYF. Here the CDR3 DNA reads TGTGCCAGCAGCCCGGGACTAGCGGCGGCCTACGAGCAGTACTTC.

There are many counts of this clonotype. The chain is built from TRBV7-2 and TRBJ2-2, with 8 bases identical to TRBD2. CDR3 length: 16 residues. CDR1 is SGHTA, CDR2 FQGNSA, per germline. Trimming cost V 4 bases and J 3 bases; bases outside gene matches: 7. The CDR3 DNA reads TGTGCCAGCAGCTGGAGCGGGAGATCGGACACCGGGGAGCTGTTTTTT. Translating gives CASSWSGRSDTGELFF.

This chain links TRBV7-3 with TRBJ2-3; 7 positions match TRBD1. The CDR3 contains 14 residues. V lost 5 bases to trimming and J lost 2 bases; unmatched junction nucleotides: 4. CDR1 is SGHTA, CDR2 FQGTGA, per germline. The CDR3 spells CASSPDRDTDTQYF. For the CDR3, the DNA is TGTGCCAGCAGCCCTGACAGGGACACAGATACGCAGTATTTT. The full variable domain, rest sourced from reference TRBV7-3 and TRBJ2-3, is GAGVSQTPSNKVTEKGKYVELRCDPISGHTALYWYRQSLGQGPEFLIYFQGTGAADDSGLPNDRFFAVRPEGSVSTLKIQRTERGDSAVYLCASSPDRDTDTQYFGPGTRLTVL.

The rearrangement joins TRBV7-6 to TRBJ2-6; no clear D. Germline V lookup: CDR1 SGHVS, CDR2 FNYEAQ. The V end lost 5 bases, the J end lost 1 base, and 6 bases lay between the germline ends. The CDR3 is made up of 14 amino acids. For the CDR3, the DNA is TGTGCCAGCAGCGCACATTCTGGGGCCAACGTCCTGACTTTC. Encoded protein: CASSAHSGANVLTF.

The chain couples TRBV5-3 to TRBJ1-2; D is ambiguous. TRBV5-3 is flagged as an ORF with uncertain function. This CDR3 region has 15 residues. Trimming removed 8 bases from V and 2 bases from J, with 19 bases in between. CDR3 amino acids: CASSGRSGVNYGYTF. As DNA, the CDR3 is TGTGCCAGCAGTGGCCGCTCCGGGGTAAACTATGGCTACACCTTC.

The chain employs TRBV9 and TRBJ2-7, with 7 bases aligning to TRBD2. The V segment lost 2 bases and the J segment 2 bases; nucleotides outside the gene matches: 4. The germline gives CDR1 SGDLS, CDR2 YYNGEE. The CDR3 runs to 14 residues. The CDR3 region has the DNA TGTGCCAGCAGCGTTGCGGGAGAGACCTACGAGCAGTACTTC. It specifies CASSVAGETYEQYF.

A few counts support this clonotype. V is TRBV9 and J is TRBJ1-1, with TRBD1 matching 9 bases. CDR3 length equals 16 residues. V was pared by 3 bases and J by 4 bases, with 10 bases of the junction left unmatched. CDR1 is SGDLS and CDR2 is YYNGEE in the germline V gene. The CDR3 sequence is CASSAYRGLTSTEAFF. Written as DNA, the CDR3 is TGTGCCAGCAGCGCCTACAGGGGGCTAACTTCCACTGAAGCTTTCTTT.

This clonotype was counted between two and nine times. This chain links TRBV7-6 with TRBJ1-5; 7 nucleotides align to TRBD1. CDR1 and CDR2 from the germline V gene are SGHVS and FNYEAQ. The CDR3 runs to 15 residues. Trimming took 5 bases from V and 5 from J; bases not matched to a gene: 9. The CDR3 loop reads CASSPRTGNYQPQHF. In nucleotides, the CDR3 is TGTGCCAGCAGCCCCAGGACAGGAAATTATCAGCCCCAGCATTTT.

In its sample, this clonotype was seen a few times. CDR3 nucleotides: TGCGCCAGCAGCGCCCTCGACGATACGTTCTCTGGCTACACCTTC. Protein: CASSALDDTFSGYTF. The V gene is TRBV5-1, the J gene TRBJ1-2; D gene uncertain. Germline values: CDR1 SGHRS, CDR2 YFSETQ. V was cut by 4 bases and J by 7 bases, with 20 bases left in between. The CDR3 totals 15 residues.

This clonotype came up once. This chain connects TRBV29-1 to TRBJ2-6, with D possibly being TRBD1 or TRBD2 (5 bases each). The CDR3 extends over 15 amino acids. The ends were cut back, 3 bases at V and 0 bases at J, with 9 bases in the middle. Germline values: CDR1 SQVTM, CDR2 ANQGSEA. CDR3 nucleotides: TGCAGCGTTGATAACGGGACCTCTGGGGCCAACGTCCTGACTTTC. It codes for CSVDNGTSGANVLTF.

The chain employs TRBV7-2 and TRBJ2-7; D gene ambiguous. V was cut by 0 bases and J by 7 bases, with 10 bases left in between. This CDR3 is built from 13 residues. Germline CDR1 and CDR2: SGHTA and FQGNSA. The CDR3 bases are TGTGCCAGCAGCTTAGCGGGGTCGTGGGAGCAGTACTTC. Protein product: CASSLAGSWEQYF.

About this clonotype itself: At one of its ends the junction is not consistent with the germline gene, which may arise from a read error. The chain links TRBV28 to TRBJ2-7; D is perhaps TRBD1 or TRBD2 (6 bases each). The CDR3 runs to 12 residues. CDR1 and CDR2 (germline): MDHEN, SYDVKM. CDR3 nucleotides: TGTGCCAGCAGTTTACCGGGGGCAGGGCGGCACTTC. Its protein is CASSLPGAGRHF.

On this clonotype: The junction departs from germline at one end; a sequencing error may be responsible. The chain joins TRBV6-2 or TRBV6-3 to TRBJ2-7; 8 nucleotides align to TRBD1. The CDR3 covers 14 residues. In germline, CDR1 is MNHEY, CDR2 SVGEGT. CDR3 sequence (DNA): TGTGCCAGCAGGTCAGGGGGCAGTTCCTCCGAGCAGTACTTC. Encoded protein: CASRSGGSSSEQYF.